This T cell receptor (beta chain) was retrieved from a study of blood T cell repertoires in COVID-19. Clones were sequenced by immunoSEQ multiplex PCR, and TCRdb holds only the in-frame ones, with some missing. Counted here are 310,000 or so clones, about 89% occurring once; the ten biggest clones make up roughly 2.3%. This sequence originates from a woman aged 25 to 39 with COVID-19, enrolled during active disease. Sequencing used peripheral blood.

The CDR3: CASAYGGYGNTIYF. CDR3 nucleotides: TGTGCTAGTGCCTACGGTGGTTACGGAAACACCATATATTTT. The rearrangement joins TRBV12-5 to TRBJ1-3; no definite D call. V was shortened by 7 bases and J by 4 bases, with 14 bases between the two germline ends. CDR1 LGHNT and CDR2 FRNRAP come from the germline V gene. There are 14 residues in the CDR3.